This entry features one T cell receptor (beta chain) sequence. The antigen remains undetermined. The ends lost 1 base at V and 4 bases at J; junction bases unmatched: 5. CDR3 length equals 16 residues. Per the germline V gene, CDR1 is SGHTA and CDR2 is FQGNSA. The sample originates from a study of cytomegalovirus exposure and HLA in healthy donors. For the study at large: From HLA-typed donors, an early data release held tens of millions of unique TCRs. Study observations and caveats: Follow-up analysis found HLA locus-dependent TCR association rates, highest for DRB1 and lowest for HLA-C. A later analysis found that most CMV-associated TCR beta chains appeared HLA-restricted.

The donors were healthy bone marrow donors. Primers: 60 Vbeta forward and 13 Jbeta reverse. This table comes from immunoSEQ multiplex PCR, and its TCRdb copy is limited to in-frame clones, with some not included. This table has about 120,000 clones, around 67% appearing once. V and J are TRBV7-2 and TRBJ2-2; 8 bases map to TRBD2. Sequencing input: PBMCs. The receptor comes from a middle-aged woman in good health and CMV-seronegative. CDR3 region: CASSLDGRASTGELFF. The CDR3 nucleotides read TGTGCCAGCAGCTTAGACGGGAGGGCCAGCACCGGGGAGCTGTTTTTT. The complete variable domain, with remaining parts taken from reference TRBV7-2 and TRBJ2-2, reads GAGVSQSPSNKVTEKGKDVELRCDPISGHTALYWYRQSLGQGLEFLIYFQGNSAPDKSGLPSDRFSAERTGGSVSTLTIQRTQQEDSAVYLCASSLDGRASTGELFFGEGSRLTVL.